This T cell receptor (beta chain) was obtained from a study of CD8 T cells in ankylosing spondylitis. TCRdb itself ran the 5' RACE reads through MiXCR, one entry per CDR3 protein. Of 350,000 to 400,000 distinct CDR3 sequences in the sample, approximately 20% were seen once. This clonotype has a handful of counts. Antigen: not known. Trimming cost V 5 bases and J 5 bases; bases outside gene matches: 7. CDR3 length: 14 amino acids. Germline V gives CDR1 SEHNR, CDR2 FQNEAQ (reference sequence). Whole-study findings and limits: Disease-linked clones were CD8+ and relatively rare in peripheral blood.

This TCR derives from a male donor with ankylosing spondylitis or in good health (not recorded which). What was sequenced was blood, either unsorted or a sorted T cell fraction (not recorded which). The chain recombines TRBV7-9 with TRBJ2-5, with 8 bases aligning to TRBD1. The CDR3, as DNA: TGTGCCAGCAGCCCCCCGACAGGGGTGGAGACCCAGTACTTC. Protein sequence: CASSPPTGVETQYF.